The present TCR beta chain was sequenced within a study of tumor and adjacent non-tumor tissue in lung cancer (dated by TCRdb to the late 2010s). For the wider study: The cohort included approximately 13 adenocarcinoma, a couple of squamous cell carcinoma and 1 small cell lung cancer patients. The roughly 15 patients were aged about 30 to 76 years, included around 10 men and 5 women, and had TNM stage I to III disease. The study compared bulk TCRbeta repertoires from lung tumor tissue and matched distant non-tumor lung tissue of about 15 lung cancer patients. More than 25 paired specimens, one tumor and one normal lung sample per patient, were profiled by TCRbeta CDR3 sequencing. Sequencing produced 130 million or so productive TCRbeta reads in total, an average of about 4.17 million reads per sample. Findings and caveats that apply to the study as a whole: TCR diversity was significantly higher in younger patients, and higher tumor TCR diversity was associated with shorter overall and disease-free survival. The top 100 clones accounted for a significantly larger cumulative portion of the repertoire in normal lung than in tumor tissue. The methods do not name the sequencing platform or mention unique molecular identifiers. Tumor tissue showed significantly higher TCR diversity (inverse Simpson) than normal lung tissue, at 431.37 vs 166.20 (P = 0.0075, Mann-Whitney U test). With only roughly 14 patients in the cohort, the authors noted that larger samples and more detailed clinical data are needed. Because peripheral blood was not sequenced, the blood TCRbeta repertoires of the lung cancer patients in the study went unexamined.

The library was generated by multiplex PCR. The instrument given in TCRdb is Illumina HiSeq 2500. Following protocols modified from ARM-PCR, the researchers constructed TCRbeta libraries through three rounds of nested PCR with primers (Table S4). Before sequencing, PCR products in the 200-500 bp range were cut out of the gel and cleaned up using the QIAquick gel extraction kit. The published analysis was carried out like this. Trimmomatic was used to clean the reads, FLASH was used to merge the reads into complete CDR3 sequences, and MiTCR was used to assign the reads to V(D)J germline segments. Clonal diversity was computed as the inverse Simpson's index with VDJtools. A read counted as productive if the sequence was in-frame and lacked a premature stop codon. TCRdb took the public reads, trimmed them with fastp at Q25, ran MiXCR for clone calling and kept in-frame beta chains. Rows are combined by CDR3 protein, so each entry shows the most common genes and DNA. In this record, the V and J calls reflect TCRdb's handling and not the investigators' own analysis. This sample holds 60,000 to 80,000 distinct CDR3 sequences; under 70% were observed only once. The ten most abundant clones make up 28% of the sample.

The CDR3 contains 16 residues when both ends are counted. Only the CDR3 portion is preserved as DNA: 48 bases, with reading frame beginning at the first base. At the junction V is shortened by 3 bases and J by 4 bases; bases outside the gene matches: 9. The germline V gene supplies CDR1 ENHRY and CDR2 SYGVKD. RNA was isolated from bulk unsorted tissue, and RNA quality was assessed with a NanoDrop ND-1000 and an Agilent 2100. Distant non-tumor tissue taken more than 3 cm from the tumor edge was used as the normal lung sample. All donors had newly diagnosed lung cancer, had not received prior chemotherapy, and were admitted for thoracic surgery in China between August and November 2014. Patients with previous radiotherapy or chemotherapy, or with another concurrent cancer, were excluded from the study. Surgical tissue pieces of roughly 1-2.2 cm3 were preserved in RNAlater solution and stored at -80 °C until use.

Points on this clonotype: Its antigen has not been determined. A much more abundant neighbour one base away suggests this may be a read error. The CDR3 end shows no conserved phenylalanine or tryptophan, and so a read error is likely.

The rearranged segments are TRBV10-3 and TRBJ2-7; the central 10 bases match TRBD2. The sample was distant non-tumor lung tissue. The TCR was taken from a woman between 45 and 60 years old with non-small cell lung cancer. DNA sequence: TGTGCCATCAGTGAAGGCTTAGCGGGAGGACTTTACGAGCAGTACTTA. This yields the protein CAISEGLAGGLYEQYL.